This T cell receptor (beta chain) stems from a study of blood T cell repertoires in COVID-19. Study overall: The samples span acute and convalescent COVID-19 from the United States, Italy and Spain.

V shed 5 bases and J 3 bases; nucleotides not matched to a gene: 5. The CDR3 consists of 15 residues. The V gene's germline CDR1 is SGHTA and CDR2 FQGTGA. Sequencing was performed with immunoSEQ multiplex PCR; in TCRdb, only in-frame clones are kept and a portion is missing. Of about 400,000 clones listed, nearly 90% were seen once; the top ten hold around 1.7%. Donors in Cohort 3 who had recovered were those with two negative PCRs, healthcare professional clearance, or resolution of their symptoms. The rearrangement joins TRBV7-3 to TRBJ2-1, with TRBD2 matching 9 bases. The source material was PBMCs or T cells enriched from blood (not recorded which). This TCR was recovered from a woman in her twenties or thirties who had recovered from COVID-19. This chain's CDR3 is CASSASGAHYNEQFF. Here the CDR3 DNA reads TGTGCCAGCAGCGCTAGCGGGGCGCACTACAATGAGCAGTTCTTC.